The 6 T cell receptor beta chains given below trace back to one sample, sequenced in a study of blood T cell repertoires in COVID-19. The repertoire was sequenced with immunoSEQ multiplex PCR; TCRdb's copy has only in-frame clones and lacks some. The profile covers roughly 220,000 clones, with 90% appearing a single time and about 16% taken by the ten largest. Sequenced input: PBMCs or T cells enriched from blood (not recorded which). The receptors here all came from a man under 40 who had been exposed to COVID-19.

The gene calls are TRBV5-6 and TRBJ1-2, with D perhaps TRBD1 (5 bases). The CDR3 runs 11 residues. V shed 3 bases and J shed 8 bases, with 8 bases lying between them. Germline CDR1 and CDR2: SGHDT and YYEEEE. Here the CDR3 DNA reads TGTGCCAGCAGCTGGGGGGACGGCTACACCTTC. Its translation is CASSWGDGYTF. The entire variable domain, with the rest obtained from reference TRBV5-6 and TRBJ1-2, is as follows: DAGVTQSPTHLIKTRGQQVTLRCSPKSGHDTVSWYQQALGQGPQFIFQYYEEEERQRGNFPDRFSGHQFPNYSSELNVNALLLGDSALYLCASSWGDGYTFGSGTRLTVV.

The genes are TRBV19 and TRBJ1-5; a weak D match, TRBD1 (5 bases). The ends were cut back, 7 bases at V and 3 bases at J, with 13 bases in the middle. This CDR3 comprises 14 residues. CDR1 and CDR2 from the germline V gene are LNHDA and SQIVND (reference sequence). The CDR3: CASTPGGTNQPQHF. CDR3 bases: TGTGCCAGTACCCCGGGGGGAACCAATCAGCCCCAGCATTTT.

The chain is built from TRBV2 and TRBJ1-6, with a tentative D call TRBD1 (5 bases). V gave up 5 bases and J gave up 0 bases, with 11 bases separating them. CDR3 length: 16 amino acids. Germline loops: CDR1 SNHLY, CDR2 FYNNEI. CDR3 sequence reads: CASSRRESSYNSPLHF. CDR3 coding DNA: TGTGCCAGCAGTCGCAGGGAAAGCTCCTATAATTCACCCCTCCACTTT.

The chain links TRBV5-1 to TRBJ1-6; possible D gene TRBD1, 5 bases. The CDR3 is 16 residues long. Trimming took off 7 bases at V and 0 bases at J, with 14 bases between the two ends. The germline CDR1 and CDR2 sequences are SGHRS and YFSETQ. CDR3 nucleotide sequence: TGCGCCAGCCGTTCTCTTGACAGCTCCTATAATTCACCCCTCCACTTT. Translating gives CASRSLDSSYNSPLHF.

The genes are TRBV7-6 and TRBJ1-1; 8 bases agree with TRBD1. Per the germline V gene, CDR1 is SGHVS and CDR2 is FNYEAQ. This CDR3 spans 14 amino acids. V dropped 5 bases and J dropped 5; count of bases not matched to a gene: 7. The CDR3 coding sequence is TGTGCCAGCAGCCCGGGACAGGTGGAAACTGAAGCTTTCTTT. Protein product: CASSPGQVETEAFF.

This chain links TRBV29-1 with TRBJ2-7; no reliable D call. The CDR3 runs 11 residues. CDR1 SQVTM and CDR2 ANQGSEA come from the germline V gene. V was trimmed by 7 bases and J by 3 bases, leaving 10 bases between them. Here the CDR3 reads CSAVYSYEQYF. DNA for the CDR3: TGCAGCGCAGTGTATAGCTACGAGCAGTACTTC.